This T cell receptor (beta chain) was recovered during a study of blood T cells in healthy people across ages. The CDR3 is 13 residues long. The V gene's germline CDR1 is SGHVS and CDR2 FNYEAQ. V dropped 5 bases and J dropped 3 bases, with 10 bases sitting between them. Healthy Caucasians from Russia aged about 6 to 90 served as donors. Only a few counts were recorded for this clonotype. Its antigen is undetermined. Primers used in a second PCR of roughly 6 to 12 cycles were a sample-barcoded 5' primer and a J-beta primer mix. TCRdb passed the 5' RACE reads through MiXCR, listing each CDR3 protein once. The table has approximately 2,000,000 distinct CDR3 sequences, roughly two fifths seen once. Study-wide findings and caveats: It was not known whether donors were CMV positive (a possible confounder of expanded clonotype changes). Naive CD4+ cell counts and diversity both ran higher in long-lived than in aged donors. Measured against age, TCR beta diversity per million T cells decreased in a roughly linear manner.

The sequence derives from a human donor in good health. This chain connects TRBV7-6 to TRBJ1-1; no definite D call. What was sequenced was blood. CDR3 amino acids: CASSVARDTEAFF. In DNA, the CDR3 is TGTGCCAGCAGCGTTGCACGGGACACTGAAGCTTTCTTT. Variable domain in full (rest from reference TRBV7-6 and TRBJ1-1): GAGVSQSPRYKVTKRGQDVALRCDPISGHVSLYWYRQALGQGPEFLTYFNYEAQQDKSGLPNDRFSAERPEGSISTLTIQRTEQRDSAMYRCASSVARDTEAFFGQGTRLTVV.